What follows describes a single T cell receptor beta chain. Losses at the gene ends were 7 bases for V and 7 bases for J; bases not matched to a gene: 7. The CDR3 sequence is 14 residues long. Germline V gene sequence: CDR1 KGHSH, CDR2 LQKENI. Here immunoSEQ multiplex PCR was the method, and the copy in TCRdb shows in-frame clones only, minus some. The table lists about 120,000 clones, roughly 86% of them singletons, with about an eighth in the top ten. The sample comes from a study of blood T cell repertoires in COVID-19. This receptor was obtained from a woman between 65 and 79 years old with COVID-19, enrolled during active disease. The chain combines TRBV18 with TRBJ2-1; the match to TRBD2 covers 10 bases. The sequenced sample was peripheral blood. The CDR3 nucleotides read TGTGCCAGCTTAGGGCTAGCGGGGGATAATGAGCAGTTCTTC. It codes for CASLGLAGDNEQFF.